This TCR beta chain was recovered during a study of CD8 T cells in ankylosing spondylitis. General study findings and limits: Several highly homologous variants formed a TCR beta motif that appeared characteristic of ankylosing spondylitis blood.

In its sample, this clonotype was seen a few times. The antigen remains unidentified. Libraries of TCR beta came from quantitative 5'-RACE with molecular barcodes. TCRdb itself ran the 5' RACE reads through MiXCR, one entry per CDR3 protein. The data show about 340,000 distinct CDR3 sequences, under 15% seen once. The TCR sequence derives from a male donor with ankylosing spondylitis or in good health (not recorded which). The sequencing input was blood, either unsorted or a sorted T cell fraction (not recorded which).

In DNA form, the CDR3 reads TGTGCCAGCGGGGAACTAGGGAGGTCGGGGCAGTTCTTC. Its translation: CASGELGRSGQFF. This chain joins TRBV27 and TRBJ2-1; weak D call: TRBD2 (6 bases). Trimming cost V 8 bases and J 12 bases, with 20 bases left between them. Germline V CDR1 and CDR2: MNHEY, SMNVEV (reference sequence). The CDR3 is 13 residues long.